Listed here are 15 T cell receptor beta chains from one sample, sequenced in a study of shared clonotypes between healthy human individuals. The naive CD8 population came from CD45RO-negative cells selected for CCR7, without terminally differentiated effector memory CD45RA+ cells. Produced via immunoSEQ multiplex PCR; TCRdb's table is partial and in-frame only. The table shows roughly 1,800,000 clones, with approximately 95% occurring only once. The specimen sequenced was naive CD8+ T cells sorted from blood. These receptor sequences come from a man aged 18 to 30 in good health.

About this clone itself: At the DNA level, this CDR3 is encoded by other sequences in the same sample as well. The chain has TRBV27 and TRBJ2-7, with 10 bases identical to TRBD1. Per the germline V gene, CDR1 is MNHEY and CDR2 is SMNVEV (reference sequence). The CDR3 has 14 residues. V shed 5 bases and J 4 bases; nucleotides not matched to a gene: 5. CDR3 protein: CASSPKDRGYEQYF. In nucleotides, the CDR3 is TGTGCCAGCAGTCCCAAGGACAGGGGGTACGAGCAGTACTTC.

This clone was observed a handful of times. The chain is built from TRBV27 and TRBJ1-1; the match to TRBD1 covers 8 bases. This CDR3 is 12 amino acids long. Germline CDR1 is MNHEY and CDR2 is SMNVEV (reference sequence). V shed 8 bases and J 1 base; nucleotides not matched to a gene: 0. The CDR3 nucleotides read TGTGCCAGCGGGACAGGGAACACTGAAGCTTTCTTT. This encodes CASGTGNTEAFF.

The V and J genes are TRBV27 and TRBJ2-1; 9 bases are a match to TRBD1. Germline V gene lookup returns CDR1 MNHEY and CDR2 SMNVEV (reference sequence). This CDR3 is 16 amino acids long. The V gene end was trimmed by 5 bases and the J gene end by 0 bases; junction bases not matched to a gene: 5. The CDR3 DNA reads TGTGCCAGCAGTCGACAGGGGGTGAGCTCCTACAATGAGCAGTTCTTC. The encoded protein is CASSRQGVSSYNEQFF.

The V call is TRBV9, the J call TRBJ2-1, with no clear D. This CDR3 has 15 amino acids. The germline CDR1 and CDR2 sequences are SGDLS and YYNGEE. Trimming cost V 0 bases and J 1 base, with 8 bases left between them. CDR3 sequence (DNA): TGTGCCAGCAGCGTAGTAAGCGAGTCCTACAATGAGCAGTTCTTC. It is translated as CASSVVSESYNEQFF.

The chain is built from TRBV11-2 and TRBJ2-3; TRBD2 agrees at 7 bases. This CDR3 is built from 18 residues. Germline values: CDR1 SGHAT, CDR2 FQNNGV. The junction had 12 bases not matched to a gene; V was cut back by 1 base and J by 2 bases. The CDR3 DNA reads as TGTGCCAGCAGCTTAGTAACCTGGGGGGAGGGAACCACAGATACGCAGTATTTT. Residues: CASSLVTWGEGTTDTQYF.

The table lists this clone with a few counts. The J gene is TRBJ1-2, the V gene TRBV6-1; TRBD1 might be the D (6 bases). The CDR3 length is 14 residues. Trimming left V 9 bases short and J 1 base short, with 15 bases between. The germline V gene encodes CDR1 MNHNS and CDR2 SASEGT. In nucleotides, the CDR3 is TGTGCCAGTCTTGGGGACACCCGTAACTATGGCTACACCTTC. It specifies CASLGDTRNYGYTF.

The rearrangement uses TRBV7-6 and TRBJ2-1, with 9 positions matching TRBD2. Trimming removed 1 base from V and 6 bases from J; junction bases left unmatched: 4. The CDR3 sequence is 15 residues long. Germline lookup yields CDR1 SGHVS and CDR2 FNYEAQ. This CDR3 is CASSLGAGGSNEQFF. In DNA, the CDR3 is TGTGCCAGCAGCTTAGGGGCGGGAGGGTCCAATGAGCAGTTCTTC.

The sample holds one count of this clone. The chain carries TRBV27 and TRBJ2-1; TRBD2 aligns across 9 bases. Germline V gene data show CDR1 as MNHEY and CDR2 as SMNVEV (reference sequence). V dropped 1 base and J dropped 5; count of bases not matched to a gene: 21. The length of the CDR3 is 21 residues. The DNA for the CDR3 is TGTGCCAGCAGTTTATTAAAGGTGCTCATGGGCTCGGGACTAGCCCACAATGAGCAGTTCTTC. Translation gives CASSLLKVLMGSGLAHNEQFF.

The J gene is TRBJ1-2, the V gene TRBV5-6; the D is unclear. Germline values: CDR1 SGHDT, CDR2 YYEEEE. The CDR3 loop spans 13 amino acids. V was trimmed by 5 bases and J by 3 bases, leaving 11 bases between them. The CDR3 sequence is CASSHNADYGYTF. CDR3 bases: TGTGCCAGCAGTCACAACGCAGACTATGGCTACACCTTC.

This clone showed up just once. This rearrangement joins TRBV7-3 to TRBJ2-7; tentatively, D is TRBD2 (5 bases). The CDR3 runs 16 residues. Trimming left V 1 base short and J 6 bases short, with 19 bases between. The germline V gene has CDR1 SGHTA and CDR2 FQGTGA. CDR3 DNA: TGTGCCAGCAGCTTAATGGGAGAGCTGGGAATCGCCGAGCAGTACTTC. It translates to CASSLMGELGIAEQYF.

The chain joins TRBV19 to TRBJ2-1; 9 nucleotides agree with TRBD2. V trimming: 6 bases; J trimming: 4 bases; junction bases outside the gene matches: 10. From germline, CDR1 is LNHDA and CDR2 SQIVND (reference sequence). The CDR3 runs to 16 residues. CDR3 in DNA: TGTGCCAGTAGCCCCGGGCTGGCGGGAGGGTACAATGAGCAGTTCTTC. Protein: CASSPGLAGGYNEQFF.

The chain is built from TRBV27 and TRBJ2-7, with a tentative D call TRBD2 (7 bases). V shed 6 bases and J shed 3 bases, with 15 bases lying between them. CDR1 is MNHEY, CDR2 SMNVEV, per germline (reference sequence). The CDR3 sequence is 14 residues long. The CDR3 protein is CASSLGGEIYEQYF. The CDR3 DNA sequence: TGTGCCAGCAGCCTAGGGGGGGAGATCTACGAGCAGTACTTC.

The chain recombines TRBV27 with TRBJ2-1; TRBD2 matches at 11 bases. With 5 bases clipped from V and 4 bases from J, the junction kept 10 bases outside the gene matches. CDR3 size: 17 residues. Germline-derived CDR1 and CDR2 are MNHEY and SMNVEV (reference sequence). The chain's CDR3 is CASSPWAGTSGYNEQFF. The CDR3 DNA reads TGTGCCAGCAGTCCTTGGGCCGGGACTAGCGGATACAATGAGCAGTTCTTC.

The chain couples TRBV10-3 to TRBJ1-2, with a possible D match to TRBD1 (5 bases). The V end lost 7 bases, the J end lost 4 bases, and 16 bases lay between the germline ends. The CDR3 totals 14 residues. The V gene's germline CDR1 is ENHRY and CDR2 SYGVKD. The CDR3 here is CAITEGLGAYGYTF. The CDR3 DNA is TGTGCCATCACCGAAGGTCTAGGGGCCTATGGCTACACCTTC.

This chain connects TRBV27 to TRBJ2-7; 9 bases fit TRBD2. V was pared by 3 bases and J by 4 bases, with 4 bases of the junction left unmatched. Germline V CDR1 and CDR2: MNHEY, SMNVEV (reference sequence). The CDR3 length is 14 residues. The CDR3 reads CASSFSGSGYEQYF. CDR3 DNA sequence: TGTGCCAGCAGTTTTAGCGGGAGTGGGTACGAGCAGTACTTC.